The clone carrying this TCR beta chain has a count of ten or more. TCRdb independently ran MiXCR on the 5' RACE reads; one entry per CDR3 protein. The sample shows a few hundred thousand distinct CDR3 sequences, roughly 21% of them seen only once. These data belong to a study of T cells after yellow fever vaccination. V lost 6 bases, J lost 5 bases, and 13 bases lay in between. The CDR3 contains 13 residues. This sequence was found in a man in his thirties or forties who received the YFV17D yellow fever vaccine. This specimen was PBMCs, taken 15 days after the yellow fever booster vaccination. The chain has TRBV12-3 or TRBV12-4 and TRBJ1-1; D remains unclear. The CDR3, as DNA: TGTGCCAGCAGCCCCCGGGGTGGGACTGAAGCTTTCTTT. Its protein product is CASSPRGGTEAFF.